The sequence of this TCR beta chain was determined in a study of PD-1 blockade in classical Hodgkin lymphoma. Assay used: immunoSEQ multiplex PCR; TCRdb lists only in-frame clones, some missing. The repertoire holds some 84,000 clones, with 89% as singletons. Each patient's relapse followed autologous stem cell transplantation, and brentuximab vedotin exposure varied. In germline, CDR1 is PRHDT, CDR2 FYEKMQ (reference sequence). Trimming shortened V by 8 bases and J by 3 bases, and 14 bases separated the two germline ends. The CDR3 sequence is 13 residues long. Note on this clone: The antigen is undetermined.

General study points: Diversity similar to that of newly diagnosed patients was seen at baseline in complete responders.

This TCR was recovered from a human donor with classical Hodgkin lymphoma. The sample consisted of peripheral blood mononuclear cells (PBMCs), taken at baseline. This chain links TRBV13 with TRBJ2-7; D remains ambiguous. CDR3 nucleotide sequence: TGTGCCAGCGAAACACTGGCGGACTACGAGCAGTACTTC. This codes for CASETLADYEQYF.